This T cell receptor (beta chain) was sequenced during a study of blood T cells in healthy people across ages. Across the study: Researchers report that template switching captured about one barcoded beta molecule per two T cells. Study results and caveats: Because sorting was not performed, PBMCs prevented conclusive naive versus antigen-experienced comparison.

This clonotype was observed a few times. The antigen is unknown. Germline CDR1 and CDR2: SGHVS and FQNEAQ. The V gene end was trimmed by 3 bases and the J gene end by 4 bases; junction bases not matched to a gene: 12. The CDR3 is 16 amino acids. Using a J-beta primer mix together with a sample-barcoded 5' primer, a second PCR was run for roughly 7 to 12 cycles. A template-switch adaptor containing 12 random nucleotides labeled each cDNA molecule. Each sample provided no less than 2.5 million CDR3-containing paired-end reads. TCRdb reanalysed the 5' RACE reads using MiXCR and keeps one entry per CDR3 protein. Of some 1,800,000 distinct CDR3 sequences listed, around 42% are singletons.

The chain uses TRBV7-8 and TRBJ2-7; 7 bases fit TRBD1. Source material: blood. The receptor's source is a human donor in good health. The CDR3 reads CASSFNQGELVYEQYF. As DNA, the CDR3 is TGTGCCAGCAGCTTCAATCAGGGGGAATTAGTGTACGAGCAGTACTTC.